Included here is one T cell receptor (beta chain) sequence, with context. The data derive from a study of blood T cell repertoires in COVID-19. Germline V lookup: CDR1 LNHNV, CDR2 YYDKDF (reference sequence). This CDR3 region has 15 residues. Unmatched junction bases numbered 9, after V lost 5 bases and J lost 2 bases. Some clones are missing from TCRdb's copy, which holds only in-frame ones; the method was immunoSEQ multiplex PCR. The repertoire includes roughly 350,000 clones, about 89% of them detected once, and about 9.4% sits in the top ten. Seattle cases were enrolled at active infection and followed longitudinally.

The origin of this receptor is a young woman with COVID-19, enrolled during active disease. This chain links TRBV15 with TRBJ2-7; 7 nucleotides line up with TRBD1. Material for sequencing was peripheral blood. The CDR3 DNA is TGTGCCACCAGCGGTCGGACAGGCCATCCCTACGAGCAGTACTTC. Protein sequence: CATSGRTGHPYEQYF.